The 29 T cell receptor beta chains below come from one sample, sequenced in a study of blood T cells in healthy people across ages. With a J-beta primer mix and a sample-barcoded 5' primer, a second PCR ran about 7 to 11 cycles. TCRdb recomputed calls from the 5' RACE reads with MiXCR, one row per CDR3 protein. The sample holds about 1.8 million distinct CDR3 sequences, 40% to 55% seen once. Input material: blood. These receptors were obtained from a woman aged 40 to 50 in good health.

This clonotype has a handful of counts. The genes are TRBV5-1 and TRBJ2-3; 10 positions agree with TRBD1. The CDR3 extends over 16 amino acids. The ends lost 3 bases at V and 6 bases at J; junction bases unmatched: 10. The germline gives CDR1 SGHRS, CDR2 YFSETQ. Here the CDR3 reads CASSSGTGVNWDTQYF. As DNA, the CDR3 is TGCGCCAGCAGCTCCGGGACAGGGGTTAATTGGGATACGCAGTATTTT.

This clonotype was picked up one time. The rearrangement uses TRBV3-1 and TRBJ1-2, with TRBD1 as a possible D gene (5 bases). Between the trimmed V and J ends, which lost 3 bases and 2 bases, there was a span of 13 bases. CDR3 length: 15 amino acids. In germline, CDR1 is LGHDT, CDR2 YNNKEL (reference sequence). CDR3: CASSHEGRSNYGYTF. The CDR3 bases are TGTGCCAGCAGCCATGAGGGGAGATCGAACTATGGCTACACCTTC.

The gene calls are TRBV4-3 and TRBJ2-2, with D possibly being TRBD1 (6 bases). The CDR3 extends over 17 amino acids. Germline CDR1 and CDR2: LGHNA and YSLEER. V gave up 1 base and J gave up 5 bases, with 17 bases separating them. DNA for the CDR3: TGCGCCAGCAGCCAAGCTCTCAGGGGTATACGAACCGGGGAGCTGTTTTTT. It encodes CASSQALRGIRTGELFF.

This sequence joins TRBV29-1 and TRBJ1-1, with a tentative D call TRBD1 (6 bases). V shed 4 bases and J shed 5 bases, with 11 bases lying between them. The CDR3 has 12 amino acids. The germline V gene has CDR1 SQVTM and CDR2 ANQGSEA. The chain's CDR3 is CSVGGQGTEAFF. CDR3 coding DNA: TGCAGCGTTGGGGGGCAGGGGACTGAAGCTTTCTTT.

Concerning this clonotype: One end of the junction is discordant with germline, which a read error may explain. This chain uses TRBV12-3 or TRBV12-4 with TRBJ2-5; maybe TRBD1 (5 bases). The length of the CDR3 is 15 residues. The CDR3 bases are TGTGCCATCAGTTTAAGTTGGCAGGGCCAAGAGACCCAGTACTTC. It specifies CAISLSWQGQETQYF.

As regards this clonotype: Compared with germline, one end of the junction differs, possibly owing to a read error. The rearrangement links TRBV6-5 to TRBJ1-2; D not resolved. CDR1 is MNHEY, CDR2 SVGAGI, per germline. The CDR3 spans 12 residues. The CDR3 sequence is CASSHSPWGYTF. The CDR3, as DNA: TGTGCCAGCAGTCACTCTCCCTGGGGCTACACCTTC.

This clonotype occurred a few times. The CDR3 nucleotides are TGCAGTGCTAGAGTTCAGCCTGCCTCCACCGGGGAGCTGTTTTTT. This gives the protein CSARVQPASTGELFF. The rearrangement joins TRBV20-1 to TRBJ2-2; D gene unclear. CDR3 length: 15 residues. Germline CDR1 is DFQATT and CDR2 is SNEGSKA (reference sequence). V gave up 1 base and J gave up 4 bases, with 13 bases separating them.

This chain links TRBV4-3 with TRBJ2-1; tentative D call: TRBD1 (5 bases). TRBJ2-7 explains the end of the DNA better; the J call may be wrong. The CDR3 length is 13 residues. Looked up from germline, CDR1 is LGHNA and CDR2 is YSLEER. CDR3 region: CASSQDKDNEQYF. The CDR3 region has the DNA TGCGCCAGCAGCCAAGATAAGGACAATGAGCAGTACTTC.

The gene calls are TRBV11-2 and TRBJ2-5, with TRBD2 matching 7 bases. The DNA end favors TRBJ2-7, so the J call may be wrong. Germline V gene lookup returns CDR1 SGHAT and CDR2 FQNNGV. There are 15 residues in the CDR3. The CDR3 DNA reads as TGTGCCAGCAGCTTAGGAGGACTAGACGGGATCGAGCAGTACTTC. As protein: CASSLGGLDGIEQYF.

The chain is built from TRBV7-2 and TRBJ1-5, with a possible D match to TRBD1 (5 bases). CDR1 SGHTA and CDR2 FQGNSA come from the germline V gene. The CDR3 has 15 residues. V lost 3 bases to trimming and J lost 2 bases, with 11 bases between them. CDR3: CASSLHGAGNQPQHF. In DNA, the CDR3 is TGTGCCAGCAGCTTGCATGGGGCCGGCAATCAGCCCCAGCATTTT.

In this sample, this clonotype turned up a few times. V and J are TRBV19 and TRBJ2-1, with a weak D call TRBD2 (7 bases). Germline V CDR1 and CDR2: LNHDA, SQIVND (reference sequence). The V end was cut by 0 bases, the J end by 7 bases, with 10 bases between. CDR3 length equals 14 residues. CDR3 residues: CASSIDRGGNEQFF. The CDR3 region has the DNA TGTGCCAGTAGTATAGACAGGGGAGGGAATGAGCAGTTCTTC.

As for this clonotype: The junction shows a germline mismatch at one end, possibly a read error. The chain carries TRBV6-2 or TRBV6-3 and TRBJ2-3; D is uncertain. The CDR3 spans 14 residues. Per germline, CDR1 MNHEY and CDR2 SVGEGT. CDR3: CATQLGPGTDMQYF. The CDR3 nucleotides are TGTGCCACCCAGCTCGGGCCAGGCACAGATATGCAGTATTTT.

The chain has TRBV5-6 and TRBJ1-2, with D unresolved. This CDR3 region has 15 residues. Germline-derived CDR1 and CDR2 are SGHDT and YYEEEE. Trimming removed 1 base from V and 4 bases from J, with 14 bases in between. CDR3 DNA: TGTGCCAGCAGCTTGAGAGTTACAGCAACCTATGGCTACACCTTC. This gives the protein CASSLRVTATYGYTF.

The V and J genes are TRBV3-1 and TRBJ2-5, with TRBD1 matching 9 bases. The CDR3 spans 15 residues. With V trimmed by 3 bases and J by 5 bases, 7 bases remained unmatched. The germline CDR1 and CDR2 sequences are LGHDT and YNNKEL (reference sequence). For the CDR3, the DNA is TGTGCCAGCAGCCAGGGCACAGGGGGCGTTGAGACCCAGTACTTC. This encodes CASSQGTGGVETQYF.

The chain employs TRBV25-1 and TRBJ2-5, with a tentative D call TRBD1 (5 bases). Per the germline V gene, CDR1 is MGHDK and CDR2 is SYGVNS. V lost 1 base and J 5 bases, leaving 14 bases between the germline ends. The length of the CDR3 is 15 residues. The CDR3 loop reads CASSESGRVKETQYF. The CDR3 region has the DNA TGTGCCAGCAGTGAATCAGGCAGGGTGAAGGAGACCCAGTACTTC.

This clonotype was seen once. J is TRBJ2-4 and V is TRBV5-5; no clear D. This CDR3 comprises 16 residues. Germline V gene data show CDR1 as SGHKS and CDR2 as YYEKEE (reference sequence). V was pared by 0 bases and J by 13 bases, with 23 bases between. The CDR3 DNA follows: TGTGCCAGCAGCTTGGCGGAAACCACCTTCTACTACGGGCAGTACTTC. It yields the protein CASSLAETTFYYGQYF.

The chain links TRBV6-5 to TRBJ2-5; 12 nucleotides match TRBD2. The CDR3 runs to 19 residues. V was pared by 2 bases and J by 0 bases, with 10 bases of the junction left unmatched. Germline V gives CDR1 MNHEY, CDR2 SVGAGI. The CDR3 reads CASSYRELRLAGDQETQYF. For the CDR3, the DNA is TGTGCCAGCAGTTACCGAGAACTTAGACTAGCGGGGGACCAAGAGACCCAGTACTTC.

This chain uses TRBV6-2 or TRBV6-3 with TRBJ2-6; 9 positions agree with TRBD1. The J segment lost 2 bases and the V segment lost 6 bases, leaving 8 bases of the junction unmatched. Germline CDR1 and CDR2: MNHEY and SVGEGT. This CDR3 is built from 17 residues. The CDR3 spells CASSLQGASPGANVLTF. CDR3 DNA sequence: TGTGCCAGCAGCCTACAGGGGGCAAGCCCTGGGGCCAACGTCCTGACTTTC.

For the CDR3, the DNA is TGTGCCAGCAGTGATCTCGCAGGTCACTACGAGCAGTACTTC. This translates into CASSDLAGHYEQYF. The rearrangement joins TRBV2 to TRBJ2-7, with D uncertain. Germline assignment: CDR1 SNHLY and CDR2 FYNNEI. The CDR3 covers 14 residues. Trimming left V 3 bases short and J 3 bases short, with 12 bases between.

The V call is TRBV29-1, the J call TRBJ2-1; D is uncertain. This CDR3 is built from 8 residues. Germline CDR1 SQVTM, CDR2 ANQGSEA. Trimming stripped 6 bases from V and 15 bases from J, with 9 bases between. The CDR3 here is CSVELGFF. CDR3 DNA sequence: TGCAGCGTAGAATTGGGGTTCTTC.

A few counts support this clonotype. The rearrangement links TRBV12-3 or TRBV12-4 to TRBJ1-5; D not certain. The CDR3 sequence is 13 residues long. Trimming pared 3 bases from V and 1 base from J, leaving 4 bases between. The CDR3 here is CASSFRSNQPQHF. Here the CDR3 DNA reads TGTGCCAGCAGTTTTCGGAGCAATCAGCCCCAGCATTTT.

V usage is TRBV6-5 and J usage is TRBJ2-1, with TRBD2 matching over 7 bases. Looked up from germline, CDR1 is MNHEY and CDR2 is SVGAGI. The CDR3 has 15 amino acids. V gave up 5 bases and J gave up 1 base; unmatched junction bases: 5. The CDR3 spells CASSRERGSYNEQFF. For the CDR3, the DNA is TGTGCCAGCAGTCGTGAGCGGGGTTCCTACAATGAGCAGTTCTTC.

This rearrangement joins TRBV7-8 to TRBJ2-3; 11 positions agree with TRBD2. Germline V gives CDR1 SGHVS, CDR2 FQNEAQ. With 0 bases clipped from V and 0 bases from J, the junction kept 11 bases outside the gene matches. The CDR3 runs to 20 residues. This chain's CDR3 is CASSLAPGSGGERSTDTQYF. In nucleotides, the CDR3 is TGTGCCAGCAGCTTAGCGCCGGGTAGCGGGGGGGAAAGAAGCACAGATACGCAGTATTTT.

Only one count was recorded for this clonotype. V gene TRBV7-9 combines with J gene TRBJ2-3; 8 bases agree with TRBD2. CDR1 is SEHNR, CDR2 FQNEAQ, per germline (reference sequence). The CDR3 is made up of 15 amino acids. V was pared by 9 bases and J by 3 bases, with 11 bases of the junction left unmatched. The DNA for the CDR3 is TGTGCCAGTGACGACGGGGGACTAGGAACAGATACGCAGTATTTT. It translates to CASDDGGLGTDTQYF.

CDR3 amino acids: CASSQSTDQETQYF. The CDR3 coding sequence is TGTGCCAGCAGCCAGTCGACAGACCAAGAGACCCAGTACTTC. This rearrangement joins TRBV4-2 to TRBJ2-4; tentative D call: TRBD1 (5 bases). The J call is in doubt because the DNA end fits TRBJ2-5 better. The CDR3 length is 14 residues. Germline V gene lookup returns CDR1 LGHNA and CDR2 YNFKEQ.

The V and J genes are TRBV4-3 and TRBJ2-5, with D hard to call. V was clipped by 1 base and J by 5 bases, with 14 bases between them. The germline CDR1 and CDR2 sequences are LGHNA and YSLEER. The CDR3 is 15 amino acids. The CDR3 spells CASSQVGSEVETQYF. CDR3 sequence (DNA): TGCGCCAGCAGCCAAGTTGGGTCCGAGGTGGAGACCCAGTACTTC.

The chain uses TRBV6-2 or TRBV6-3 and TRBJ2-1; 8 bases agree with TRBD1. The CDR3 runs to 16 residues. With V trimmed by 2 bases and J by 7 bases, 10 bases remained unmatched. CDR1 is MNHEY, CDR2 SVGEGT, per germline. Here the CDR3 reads CASSYVPGQVLNEQFF. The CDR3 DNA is TGTGCCAGCAGTTACGTACCGGGACAGGTTTTAAATGAGCAGTTCTTC.

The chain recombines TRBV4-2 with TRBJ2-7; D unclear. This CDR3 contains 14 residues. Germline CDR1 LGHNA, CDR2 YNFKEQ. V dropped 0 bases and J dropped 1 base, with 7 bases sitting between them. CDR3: CASSQDGLSYEQYF. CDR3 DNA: TGTGCCAGCAGCCAAGACGGCCTATCCTACGAGCAGTACTTC.

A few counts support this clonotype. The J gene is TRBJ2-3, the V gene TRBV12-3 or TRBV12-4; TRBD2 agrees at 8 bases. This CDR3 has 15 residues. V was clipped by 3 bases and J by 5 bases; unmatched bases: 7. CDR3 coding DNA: TGTGCCAGCAGTTTGTCGGGGGGGCGAGGAGATACGCAGTATTTT. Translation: CASSLSGGRGDTQYF.